This T cell receptor (beta chain) is from a study of CD8 T cells in ankylosing spondylitis. Whole-study results and caveats: The clones that were linked to disease were reported to be significantly enriched in matched synovial fluid samples from ankylosing spondylitis patients. Some of these motif variants have turned up before, in reports on reactive arthritis synovial fluid and blood. With a CD8+ phenotype, disease-linked clones were relatively rare in peripheral blood. Blood from ankylosing spondylitis patients appeared to carry a characteristic roughly 8-variant TCR beta motif.

TCRdb used MiXCR to reprocess the 5' RACE reads, holding one entry per CDR3 protein. The data contain some 200,000 distinct CDR3 sequences, 18% of them singletons. Worth noting for this clonotype: Its antigen is as yet unknown.

The V and J ends lost 4 bases and 4 bases respectively, with 16 bases between them. In germline, CDR1 is MDHEN, CDR2 SYDVKM. CDR3 length: 15 amino acids. Sequenced input: blood, either unsorted or a sorted T cell fraction (not recorded which). J is TRBJ2-5 and V is TRBV28; no definite D call. The source is a male donor aged 5 to 29 with ankylosing spondylitis or in good health (not recorded which). The CDR3 bases are TGTGCCAGCAGTTCGCCGGTGAATCAAGGAGAGACCCAGTACTTC. It encodes CASSSPVNQGETQYF.